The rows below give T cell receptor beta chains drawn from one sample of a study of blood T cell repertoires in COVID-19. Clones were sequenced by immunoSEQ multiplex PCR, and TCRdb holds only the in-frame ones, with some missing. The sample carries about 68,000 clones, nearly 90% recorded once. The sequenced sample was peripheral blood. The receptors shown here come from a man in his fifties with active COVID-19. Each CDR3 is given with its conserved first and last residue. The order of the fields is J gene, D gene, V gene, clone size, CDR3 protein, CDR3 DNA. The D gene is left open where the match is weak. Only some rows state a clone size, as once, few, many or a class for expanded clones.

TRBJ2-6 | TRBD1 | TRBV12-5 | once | CASGLGQGSGANVLTF | TGTGCTAGTGGTTTAGGACAGGGGTCTGGGGCCAACGTCCTGACTTTC
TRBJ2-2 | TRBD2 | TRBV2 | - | CASRASSGGRTGELFF | TGTGCCAGCAGAGCCTCCAGCGGGGGGCGGACCGGGGAGCTGTTTTTT
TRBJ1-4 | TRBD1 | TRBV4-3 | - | CASSLIWQGALRNEKLFF | TGCGCCAGCAGCCTCATCTGGCAGGGGGCCCTTCGGAATGAAAAACTGTTTTTT
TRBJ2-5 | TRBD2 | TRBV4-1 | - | CASSQGLAGIQETQYF | TGCGCCAGCAGCCAAGGGCTAGCGGGGATCCAAGAGACCCAGTACTTC
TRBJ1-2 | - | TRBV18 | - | CASSPLGANYGYTF | TGTGCCAGCTCACCCTTGGGCGCTAACTATGGCTACACCTTC
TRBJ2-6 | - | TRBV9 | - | CASSPDRQSGANVLTF | TGTGCCAGCAGCCCGGACAGACAGTCTGGGGCCAACGTCCTGACTTTC
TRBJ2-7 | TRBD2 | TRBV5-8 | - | CASRGGTSYYEQYF | TGTGCCAGCAGGGGGGGGACGAGTTACTACGAGCAGTACTTC
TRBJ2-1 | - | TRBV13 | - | CASSLVSSSYNEQFF | TGTGCCAGCAGCTTAGTTTCGAGCTCCTACAATGAGCAGTTCTTC
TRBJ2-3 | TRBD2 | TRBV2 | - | CASRDPGAGGLADTQYF | TGTGCCAGCAGGGACCCTGGGGCGGGGGGCCTGGCGGATACGCAGTATTTT
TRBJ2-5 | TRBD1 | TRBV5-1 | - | CASSWTGRVEETQYF | TGCGCCAGCAGCTGGACAGGGAGAGTCGAAGAGACCCAGTACTTC
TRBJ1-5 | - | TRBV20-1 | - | CSASSQGIGDQPQHF | TGCAGTGCTAGTTCTCAGGGGATAGGGGATCAGCCCCAGCATTTT
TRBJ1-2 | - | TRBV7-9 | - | CASSLAGGAHGYTF | TGTGCCAGCAGCTTAGCGGGAGGGGCTCATGGCTACACCTTC
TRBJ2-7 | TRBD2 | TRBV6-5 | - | CASSSPAGGTYEQYF | TGTGCCAGCAGTTCCCCAGCGGGGGGAACCTACGAGCAGTACTTC
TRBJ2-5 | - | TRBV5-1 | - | CASSFRETQYF | TGCGCCAGCAGCTTCCGAGAGACCCAGTACTTC
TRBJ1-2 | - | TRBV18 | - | CASSRYDWRSGGYTF | TGTGCCAGCTCGCGTTACGACTGGCGGAGCGGTGGCTACACCTTC
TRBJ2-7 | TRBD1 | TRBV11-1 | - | CASSETGDLGNYEQYF | TGTGCCAGCAGCGAAACAGGGGACCTGGGGAATTACGAGCAGTACTTC
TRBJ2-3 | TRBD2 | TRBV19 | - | CASSILSGNTDTQYF | TGTGCCAGTAGTATTCTTAGCGGGAACACAGATACGCAGTATTTT
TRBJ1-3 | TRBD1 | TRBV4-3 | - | CASSQDHVDRRSNTIYF | TGCGCCAGCAGCCAAGATCACGTGGACAGGCGATCAAACACCATATATTTT
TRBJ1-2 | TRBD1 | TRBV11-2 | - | CASSSLIKGKGTGGRDYGYTF | TGTGCCAGCAGTTCACTTATAAAGGGAAAAGGGACAGGGGGACGGGACTATGGCTACACCTTC
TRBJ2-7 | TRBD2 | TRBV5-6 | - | CASSLRGGHYEQYF | TGTGCCAGCAGCTTGCGGGGGGGGCACTACGAGCAGTACTTC
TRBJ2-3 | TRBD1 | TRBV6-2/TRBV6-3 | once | CASSYSSRGQADTQYF | TGTGCCAGCAGTTACTCGTCCAGGGGACAGGCAGATACGCAGTATTTT
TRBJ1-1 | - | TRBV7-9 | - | CASSLKSAQHLNTEAFF | TGTGCCAGCAGCTTAAAATCGGCACAGCATTTGAACACCGAAGCTTTCTTT
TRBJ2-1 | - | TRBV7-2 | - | CASSSTWETYNEQFF | TGTGCCAGCAGCTCCACCTGGGAGACCTACAATGAGCAGTTCTTC
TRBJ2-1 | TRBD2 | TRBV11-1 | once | CASSLAASGGRNEQFF | TGTGCCAGCAGCTTAGCGGCTAGCGGGGGTCGGAATGAGCAGTTCTTC
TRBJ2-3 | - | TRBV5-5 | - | CASSLGGRVTDTQYF | TGTGCCAGCAGCTTGGGAGGCAGGGTCACAGATACGCAGTATTTT
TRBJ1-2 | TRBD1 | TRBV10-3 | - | CAIMRAGQGIANYGYTF | TGTGCCATCATGAGGGCTGGACAGGGTATAGCTAACTATGGCTACACCTTC
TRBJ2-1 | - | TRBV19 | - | CASSIGLNAYNEQFF | TGTGCCAGTAGTATCGGACTAAATGCCTACAATGAGCAGTTCTTC
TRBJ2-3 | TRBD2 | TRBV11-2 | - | CASSFIGGLSSTDTQYF | TGTGCCAGCAGCTTTATCGGGGGACTATCTAGCACAGATACGCAGTATTTT
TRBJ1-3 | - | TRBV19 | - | CASSITGGSDTIYF | TGTGCCAGTAGTATCACAGGAGGGTCGGACACCATATATTTT
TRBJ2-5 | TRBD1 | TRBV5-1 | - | CASSLDFGTGDETQYF | TGCGCCAGCAGCTTGGATTTCGGGACAGGGGACGAGACCCAGTACTTC
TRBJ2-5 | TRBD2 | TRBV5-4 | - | CASSSGTSGGETQYF | TGTGCCAGCAGCTCCGGGACTAGCGGGGGAGAGACCCAGTACTTC
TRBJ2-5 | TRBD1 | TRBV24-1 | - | CATSDSKGTGETQYF | TGTGCCACCAGTGATTCAAAAGGGACAGGAGAGACCCAGTACTTC
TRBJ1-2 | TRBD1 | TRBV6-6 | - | CASSLNGDRGLTNYGYTF | TGTGCCAGCAGTCTGAACGGGGACAGGGGGCTTACTAACTATGGCTACACCTTC
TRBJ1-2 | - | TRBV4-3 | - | CASSQVSYYGYTF | TGCGCCAGCAGCCAAGTCAGTTACTATGGCTACACCTTC
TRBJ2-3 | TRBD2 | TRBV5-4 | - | CASSLEASGGRDTQYF | TGTGCCAGCAGCTTGGAGGCTAGCGGGGGGCGGGATACGCAGTATTTT
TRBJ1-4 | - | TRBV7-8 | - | CASRKGFTNEKLFF | TGTGCCAGCAGGAAGGGGTTCACTAATGAAAAACTGTTTTTT
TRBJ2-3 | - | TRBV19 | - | CASKPRGKPSTDTQYF | TGTGCCAGTAAACCCAGGGGAAAGCCAAGCACAGATACGCAGTATTTT
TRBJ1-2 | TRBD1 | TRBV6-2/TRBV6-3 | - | CASSYSDRDYGYTF | TGTGCCAGCAGTTACTCCGACAGGGACTATGGCTACACCTTC
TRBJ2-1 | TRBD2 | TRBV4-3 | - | CASSQGVAGGINSYNEQFF | TGCGCCAGCAGCCAAGGGGTAGCGGGGGGCATCAACTCCTACAATGAGCAGTTCTTC
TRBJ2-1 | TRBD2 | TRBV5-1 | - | CASSLFIGGGAYNEQFF | TGCGCCAGCAGCTTGTTTATCGGCGGGGGGGCCTACAATGAGCAGTTCTTC
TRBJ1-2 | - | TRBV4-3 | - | CASSQGSQGAGGYTF | TGCGCCAGCAGCCAAGGAAGTCAAGGGGCCGGTGGCTACACCTTC
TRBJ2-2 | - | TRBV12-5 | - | CASGLVLAGGPPGELFF | TGTGCTAGTGGTTTGGTACTTGCCGGGGGGCCGCCCGGGGAGCTGTTTTTT
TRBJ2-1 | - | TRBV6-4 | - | CASSDSDRKYNEQFF | TGTGCCAGCAGTGACTCCGACAGAAAGTACAATGAGCAGTTCTTC
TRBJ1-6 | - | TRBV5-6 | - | CASSHTSGIYNSPLHF | TGTGCCAGCAGCCACACTTCGGGAATCTATAATTCACCCCTCCACTTT
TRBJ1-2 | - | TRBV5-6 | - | CASSLDRYGYTF | TGTGCCAGCAGCCTAGACCGGTATGGCTACACCTTC
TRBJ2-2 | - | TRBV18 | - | CASSPKQAGTGELFF | TGTGCCAGCTCACCGAAGCAGGCGGGCACCGGGGAGCTGTTTTTT
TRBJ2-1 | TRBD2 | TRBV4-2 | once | CASSQMELAGASNEQFF | TGTGCCAGCAGCCAAATGGAGCTAGCGGGGGCCTCGAATGAGCAGTTCTTC
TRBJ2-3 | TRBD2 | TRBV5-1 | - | CASSLESLAGGVRDTQYF | TGCGCCAGCAGCTTGGAATCTCTAGCGGGGGGAGTTAGGGATACGCAGTATTTT
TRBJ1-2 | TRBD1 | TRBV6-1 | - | CASSERTGFYGYTF | TGTGCCAGCAGTGAAAGGACAGGGTTCTATGGCTACACCTTC
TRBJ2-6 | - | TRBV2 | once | CASSDPADSGANVLTF | TGTGCCAGCAGTGATCCAGCGGACTCTGGGGCCAACGTCCTGACTTTC
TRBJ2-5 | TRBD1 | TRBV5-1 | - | CASSLGTGDSETQYF | TGCGCCAGCAGCTTGGGGACAGGGGACTCGGAGACCCAGTACTTC
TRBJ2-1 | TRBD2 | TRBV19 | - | CASRSTSGGYNEQFF | TGTGCCAGTAGGTCTACTAGCGGGGGTTACAATGAGCAGTTCTTC
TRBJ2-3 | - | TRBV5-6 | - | CASSLLRGPDTQYF | TGTGCCAGCAGTCTACTCAGGGGTCCAGATACGCAGTATTTT
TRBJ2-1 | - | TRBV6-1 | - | CASSDLGDTQEQFF | TGTGCCAGCAGTGATTTGGGGGACACCCAAGAGCAGTTCTTC
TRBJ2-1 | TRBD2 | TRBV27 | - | CASSPRLAGAYNEQFF | TGTGCCAGCAGTCCACGACTAGCGGGGGCCTACAATGAGCAGTTCTTC
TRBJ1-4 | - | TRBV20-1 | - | CSASRRSTNEKLFF | TGCAGTGCTAGTCGGAGGTCAACTAATGAAAAACTGTTTTTT
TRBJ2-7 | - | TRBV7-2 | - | CASSLVVGSEQYF | TGTGCCAGCAGCTTAGTCGTCGGTAGCGAGCAGTACTTC
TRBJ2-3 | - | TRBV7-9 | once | CASSALDDQGDTQYF | TGTGCCAGCAGCGCGCTCGATGACCAGGGAGATACGCAGTATTTT
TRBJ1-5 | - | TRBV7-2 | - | CASSLGDRQDNQPQHF | TGTGCCAGCAGCTTAGGGGATAGACAGGACAATCAGCCCCAGCATTTT
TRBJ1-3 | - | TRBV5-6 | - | CASSPGDFGNTIYF | TGTGCCAGCAGCCCCGGGGACTTTGGAAACACCATATATTTT